This T cell receptor (beta chain) comes out of a study of T cell changes during pregnancy in multiple sclerosis. Assay used: immunoSEQ multiplex PCR; TCRdb lists only in-frame clones, some missing. Here the sample spans just over 40,000 clones, over 80% being singletons. With 2 bases removed from V and 4 bases from J, the gap between germline ends came to 8 bases. Germline CDR1 MDHEN, CDR2 SYDVKM. The CDR3 extends over 13 amino acids. Specimen: peripheral blood, collected in the first trimester of pregnancy. This receptor was identified in a female donor in good health, enrolled as a control in a pregnancy study. The gene calls are TRBV28 and TRBJ1-2, with D tentatively TRBD1 (5 bases). The CDR3 spells CASSLRGPYGYTF. The DNA for the CDR3 is TGTGCCAGCAGTTTAAGGGGTCCCTATGGCTACACCTTC.